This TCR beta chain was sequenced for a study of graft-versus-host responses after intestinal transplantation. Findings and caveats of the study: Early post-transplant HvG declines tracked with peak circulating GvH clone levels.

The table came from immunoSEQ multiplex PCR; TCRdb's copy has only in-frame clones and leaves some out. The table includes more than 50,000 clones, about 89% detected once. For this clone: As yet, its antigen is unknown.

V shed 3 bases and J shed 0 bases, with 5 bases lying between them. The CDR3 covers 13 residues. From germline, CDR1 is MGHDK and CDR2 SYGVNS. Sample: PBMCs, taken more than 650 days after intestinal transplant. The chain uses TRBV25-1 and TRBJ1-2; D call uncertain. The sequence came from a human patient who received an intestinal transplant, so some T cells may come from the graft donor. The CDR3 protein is CASSDGANYGYTF. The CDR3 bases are TGTGCCAGCAGTGACGGAGCTAACTATGGCTACACCTTC.